This note documents a single T cell receptor (beta chain) sequence. Its antigen is unidentified. The data derive from a study of cytomegalovirus exposure and HLA in healthy donors. At the level of the study: Earlier, about 180 million T cells were analyzed, and 90 million to 120 million unique TCR beta sequences were found among them.

Trimming removed 3 bases from V and 1 base from J, with 13 bases in between. CDR1 and CDR2 from the germline V gene are MGHRA and YSYEKL. The CDR3 is made up of 16 amino acids. The PCR made use of 60 Vbeta and 13 Jbeta primers. Only in-frame clones appear in the TCRdb table, and some are missing; sequencing was by immunoSEQ multiplex PCR. The specimen's table records 200,000 to 250,000 clones. Study-wide results and caveats: A later analysis reportedly found fewer N-insertions in an Asian-associated ancestry cluster than the roughly 670-donor mean. CMV serostatus stood as the only immune exposure information on hand.

The TCR comes from a woman aged 25 to 39 in good health and CMV-seropositive. The chain recombines TRBV4-1 with TRBJ1-5; a weak D match, TRBD1 (5 bases). Sample: PBMCs. The CDR3 nucleotides read TGCGCCAGCAGCCAGACATCCGGGGGGAGCAATCAGCCCCAGCATTTT. Translating gives CASSQTSGGSNQPQHF.